This T cell receptor (beta chain) was sequenced for a study of T cell repertoires in cytomegalovirus infection. Study-level background: CMV infection and matching HLA type were both indicated by public TCR beta signatures. Study-wide findings and caveats: Frequencies of public TCR beta families were cumulated, and this identified carriers of CMV plus the relevant HLA. HLA-C-restricted CMV clonotypes gave the most frequent clonotype in two of eight donors.

Using its own MiXCR run on the reads, TCRdb lists one record per CDR3 protein. Altogether 200,000 or so distinct CDR3 sequences are present, approximately 38% being singletons, with the ten largest covering roughly three fifths. Germline CDR1 and CDR2: SNHLY and FYNNEI. This CDR3 is built from 18 residues. Trimming left V 4 bases short and J 5 bases short, with 23 bases between. Details on this clonotype: What it recognizes is unknown.

The chain links TRBV2 to TRBJ1-4; possible D gene TRBD1, 6 bases. Sequencing used CD8+ T cells from cultured PBMCs, obtained from culture after CMV antigen stimulation. This clonotype was sampled from a human donor in good health (CMV status not recorded). Some clones in this sample may be carry-over from other donors' samples. The CDR3: CASSVLDTRTVVNEKLFF. The CDR3 DNA sequence: TGTGCCAGCAGTGTTTTAGACACACGGACAGTTGTGAATGAAAAACTGTTTTTT.